The T cell receptor beta chain under discussion was sequenced for a study of blood T cell repertoires in COVID-19. Study context: The analysed material was cDNA or gDNA that came from T cells, B-cell-depleted T cells, or PBMCs.

V shed 0 bases and J shed 0 bases, with 13 bases lying between them. Germline loops: CDR1 SGHRS, CDR2 YFSETQ. This CDR3 has 16 amino acids. Clones were read by immunoSEQ multiplex PCR, and TCRdb kept only the in-frame ones, dropping some. The sample carries 250,000 to 350,000 clones, about 90% recorded once. Everyone who took part was roughly 18 to 89 years old, and they came from about two dozen US areas. The TCR originated in a woman under 30 with acute COVID-19. This sequence joins TRBV5-1 and TRBJ2-7; D is perhaps TRBD1 (6 bases). Sequencing used PBMCs or T cells enriched from blood (not recorded which). This CDR3 is CASSLALQGISYEQYF. CDR3 in DNA: TGCGCCAGCAGCTTGGCCTTACAGGGTATCTCCTACGAGCAGTACTTC.